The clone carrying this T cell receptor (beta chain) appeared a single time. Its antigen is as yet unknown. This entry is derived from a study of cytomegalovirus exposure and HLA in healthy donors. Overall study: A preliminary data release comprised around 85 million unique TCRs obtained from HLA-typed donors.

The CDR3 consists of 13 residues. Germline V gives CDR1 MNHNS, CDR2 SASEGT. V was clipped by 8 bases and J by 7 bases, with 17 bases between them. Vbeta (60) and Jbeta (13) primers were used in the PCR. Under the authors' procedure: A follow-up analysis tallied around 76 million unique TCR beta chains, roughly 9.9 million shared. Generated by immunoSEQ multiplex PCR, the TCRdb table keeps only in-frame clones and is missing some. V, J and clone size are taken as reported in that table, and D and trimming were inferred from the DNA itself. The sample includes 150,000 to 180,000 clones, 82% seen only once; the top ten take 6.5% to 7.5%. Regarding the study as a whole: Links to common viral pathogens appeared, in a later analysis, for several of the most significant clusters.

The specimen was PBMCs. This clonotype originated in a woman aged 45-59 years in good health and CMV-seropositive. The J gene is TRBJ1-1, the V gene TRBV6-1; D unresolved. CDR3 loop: CASRPAGTFEAFF. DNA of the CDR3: TGTGCCAGCCGACCAGCAGGAACCTTTGAAGCTTTCTTT.